This T cell receptor (beta chain) derives from a study of T cells in Graves' hyperthyroidism and ophthalmopathy (dated by TCRdb to about 2019). Describing the broader study: Peripheral blood samples were taken at initial diagnosis, before any treatment was given. The study also compared thyroid tissue and blood T-cell repertoires from 6 or 7 Graves' hyperthyroidism patients. The paper reports TCR Vbeta CDR3 sequencing of some 140 peripheral blood samples: some 44 ophthalmopathy, roughly 80 hyperthyroidism and around 17 progressor patients. To identify distinguishing TCR V-J signatures, a discovery cohort of about 95 patients was used, comprising 43 with Graves' ophthalmopathy and 55 to 65 with stable Graves' hyperthyroidism. The 100 discovery patients were divided at random into training and test sets in a 7:3 ratio. Following sampling, methimazole starting at 30 mg daily was given to hyperthyroidism patients, and high-dose intravenous methylprednisolone was given to ophthalmopathy patients. An independent validation cohort of under 20 hyperthyroidism patients and some 15 patients who later progressed to ophthalmopathy tested prospective prediction of ophthalmopathy. General findings and caveats noted by the study authors: A 13 V-J signature model separated ophthalmopathy from stable hyperthyroidism, with around 90% sensitivity and 81% to 82% specificity in cross-validation and 80%/75% in testing. Sample size was not statistically predetermined, and investigators were not blinded to group allocation. Most expanded thyroid clonotypes (frequency above 0.001) were also found in blood, which suggests that blood repertoires may mirror thyroid immune responses. In validation, progression to ophthalmopathy was predicted by the model with 65% to 71% sensitivity and 72% to 80% specificity, a median of approximately 6.5 months before onset.

This clonotype was seen at least ten times. The target of this receptor is not known. There are no base qualities to consult, and no much larger clone falls within one base. The germline V gene (reference sequence) provides CDR1 DFQATT and CDR2 SNEGSKA. Measured from the cysteine to the phenylalanine, the CDR3 is 15 residues long. Of the read, only the CDR3 DNA is kept; its 45 bases are in frame from base 1. At the junction V is shortened by 0 bases and J by 5 bases; bases outside the gene matches: 8. A patient counted as having stable Graves' hyperthyroidism if no progression to ophthalmopathy occurred over 18 months of follow-up. Hyperthyroidism patients were newly diagnosed, with disease duration under 2 months, and aged 18 to 65 years. Patients with uncontrolled infections, other autoimmune diseases, pregnancy or lactation were excluded. Diagnoses were based on clinical symptoms, serum thyroxine and TRAb, thyroid ultrasound and orbital computed tomography. PBMCs were separated from approximately 9.9 ml of fresh peripheral blood using Ficoll-Paque density gradient centrifugation. Total RNA was extracted using Trizol reagent, and RNA quality was assessed on an Agilent 2100 Bioanalyzer.

TCR beta CDR3 regions were amplified from RNA transcripts. The first round of RT-PCR for the TCR CDR3 was performed with the HTBI primer set and the Qiagen OneStep RT-PCR kit. The libraries were constructed in a second round of multiplex PCR and then size-selected and purified. Paired-end sequencing of the libraries was performed with 100 bp reads on an Illumina HiSeq2000. The authors processed their data as follows. Raw data were processed with SOAPnuke, discarding reads with adapters, uncalled bases, mean Phred below 15, or no exact constant-primer or identifier match. COPE v1.2.5 was used to merge the high-quality paired reads, and each unique nucleotide sequence was defined as a clonotype. MiTCR v1.1 was used to align the clonotypes against IMGT TRBV, TRBD and TRBJ reference segments. The analysis was restricted to V-J combinations with a frequency above 0.0001, which together covered roughly 99% of the repertoires. The TCS score was defined as F50 (clonal expansion) divided by E x V (chaos), with BLOSUM62-based TCRdist calculated between CDR3 peptides within each V-J. Welch's t-statistics and random forest reduced around 510 V-J features to some 14, which were used in a naive Bayes classifier (R e1071). TCRdb reworked the public reads: Q25 trimming with fastp, MiXCR clone assembly, productive beta chains retained. Duplicate CDR3 protein sequences are folded into a single record with the most common DNA and genes. The V and J calls come from TCRdb's annotation, not from the publication. Recorded for this sample are roughly 750,000 distinct CDR3 sequences; about a sixth of them occurred a single time. In total, the top ten clones hold approximately 8.4% of the sample.

In this chain, TRBV20-1 is recombined with TRBJ1-1; 8 bases in between match TRBD1. This clonotype was sampled from a man between 18 and 35 years old with Graves' hyperthyroidism. The sample taken for sequencing was blood. The sequenced DNA: TGCAGTGCTAGAGATCCCTGGACAGGGCAAACTGAAGCTTTCTTT. It translates to CSARDPWTGQTEAFF.